The next 5 T cell receptor beta chains were all read from a single sample in a study of radiation and T cells in renal cell carcinoma (dated by TCRdb to about 2020). The library was made by the immunoSEQ multiplex PCR assay. TCRdb holds this immuneACCESS table with in-frame rearrangements only. Some clones are missing; in checked studies, unresolved V genes explain under half, and the rest has no known cause. In all, the sample holds more than 140,000 clones, and approximately 87% of those were seen once. 20% to 25% of the sample is taken by the ten largest. The time point label here, explained by the study, means: baseline pretreatment blood. What the treatment or condition label conveys for this sample: 15 Gy SBRT to primary tumor, nephrectomy 4 weeks later. The sequencing here drew on blood, taken from a patient whose treatment included radiotherapy and nephrectomy. The origin of the receptors is a woman aged 45-65 years with renal cell carcinoma.

The V gene is TRBV15, the J gene TRBJ1-6; the D gene is possibly TRBD1 (5 bases). Trimming stripped 0 bases from V and 10 bases from J, with 16 bases between. The CDR3 loop spans 16 amino acids. The germline CDR1 and CDR2 sequences are LNHNV and YYDKDF (reference sequence). The CDR3 sequence is CATSRDRAGWGSPLHF. As DNA, the CDR3 is TGTGCCACCAGCAGAGATCGGGCAGGGTGGGGCTCACCCCTCCACTTT. The full variable domain, completed using reference TRBV15 and TRBJ1-6, is DAMVIQNPRYQVTQFGKPVTLSCSQTLNHNVMYWYQQKSSQAPKLLFHYYDKDFNNEADTPDNFQSRRPNTSFCFLDIRSPGLGDTAMYLCATSRDRAGWGSPLHFGNGTRLTVT.

The J gene is TRBJ2-3, the V gene TRBV7-2; D call uncertain. The CDR3 spans 13 residues. Germline loops: CDR1 SGHTA, CDR2 FQGNSA. The V end lost 5 bases, the J end lost 6 bases, and 12 bases lay between the germline ends. The CDR3 loop reads CASSTTPADTQYF. As DNA, the CDR3 is TGTGCCAGCAGCACCACTCCGGCTGATACGCAGTATTTT.

CDR3 nucleotide sequence: TGTGCCAGCAGCTTGGCGGGAAGGGATACGCAGTATTTT. This codes for CASSLAGRDTQYF. The chain couples TRBV5-4 to TRBJ2-3, with D perhaps matching TRBD2 (5 bases). Trimming cost V 0 bases and J 6 bases, with 8 bases left between them. The CDR3 length is 13 residues. CDR1 SGHNT and CDR2 YYREEE come from the germline V gene (reference sequence).

This sequence joins TRBV10-3 and TRBJ2-3; D not resolved. CDR3 length: 14 amino acids. CDR1 is ENHRY and CDR2 is SYGVKD in the germline V gene. Deletions cut 3 bases from V and 1 base from J, with 8 bases between. In DNA form, the CDR3 reads TGTGCCATCAGTGACACGATGGGCACAGATACGCAGTATTTT. Encoded protein: CAISDTMGTDTQYF.

The rearrangement uses TRBV30 and TRBJ2-2; D unresolved. Trimming took off 4 bases at V and 1 base at J, with 7 bases between the two ends. The CDR3 spans 13 residues. Germline V gene sequence: CDR1 GTSNPN, CDR2 SVGIG (reference sequence). The chain's CDR3 is CAWTRMNTGELFF. DNA for the CDR3: TGTGCCTGGACCAGGATGAACACCGGGGAGCTGTTTTTT. Together with reference TRBV30 and TRBJ2-2, the CDR3 gives the full variable domain: SQTIHQWPATLVQPVGSPLSLECTVEGTSNPNLYWYRQAAGRGLQLLFYSVGIGQISSEVPQNLSASRPQDRQFILSSKKLLLSDSGFYLCAWTRMNTGELFFGEGSRLTVL.